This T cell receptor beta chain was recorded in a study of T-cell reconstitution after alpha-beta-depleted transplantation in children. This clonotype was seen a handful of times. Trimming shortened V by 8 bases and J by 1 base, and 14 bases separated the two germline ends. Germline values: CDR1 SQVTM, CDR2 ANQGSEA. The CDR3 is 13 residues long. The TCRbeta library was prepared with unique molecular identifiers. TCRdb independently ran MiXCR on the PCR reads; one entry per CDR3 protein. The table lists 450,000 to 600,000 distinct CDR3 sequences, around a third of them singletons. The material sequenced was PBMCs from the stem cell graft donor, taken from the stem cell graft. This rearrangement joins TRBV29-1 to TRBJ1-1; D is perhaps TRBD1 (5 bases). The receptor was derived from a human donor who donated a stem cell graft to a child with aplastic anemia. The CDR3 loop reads CSPAGVANTEAFF. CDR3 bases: TGCAGCCCCGCGGGGGTAGCGAACACTGAAGCTTTCTTT. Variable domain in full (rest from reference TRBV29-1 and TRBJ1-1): SAVISQKPSRDICQRGTSLTIQCQVDSQVTMMFWYRQQPGQSLTLIATANQGSEATYESGFVIDKFPISRPNLTFSTLTVSNMSPEDSSIYLCSPAGVANTEAFFGQGTRLTVV.